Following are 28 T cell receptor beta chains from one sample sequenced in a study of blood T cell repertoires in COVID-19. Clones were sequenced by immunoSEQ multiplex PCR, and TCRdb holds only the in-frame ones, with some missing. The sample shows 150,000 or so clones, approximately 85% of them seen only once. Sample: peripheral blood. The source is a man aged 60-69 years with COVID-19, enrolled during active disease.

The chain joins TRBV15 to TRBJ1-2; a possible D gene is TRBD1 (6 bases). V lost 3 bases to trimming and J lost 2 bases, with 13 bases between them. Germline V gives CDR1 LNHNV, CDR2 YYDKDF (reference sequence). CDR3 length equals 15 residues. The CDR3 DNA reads TGTGCCACCAGCAGCCCCCGAACAGGGAACTATGGCTACACCTTC. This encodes CATSSPRTGNYGYTF.

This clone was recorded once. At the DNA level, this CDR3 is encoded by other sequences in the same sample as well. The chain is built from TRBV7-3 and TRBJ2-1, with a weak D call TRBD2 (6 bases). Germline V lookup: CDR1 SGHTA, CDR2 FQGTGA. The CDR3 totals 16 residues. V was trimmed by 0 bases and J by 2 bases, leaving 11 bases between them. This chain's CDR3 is CASSLTPSAAYNEQFF. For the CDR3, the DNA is TGTGCCAGCAGCTTAACCCCTAGCGCCGCCTACAATGAGCAGTTCTTC. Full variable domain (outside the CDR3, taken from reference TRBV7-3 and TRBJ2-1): GAGVSQTPSNKVTEKGKYVELRCDPISGHTALYWYRQSLGQGPEFLIYFQGTGAADDSGLPNDRFFAVRPEGSVSTLKIQRTERGDSAVYLCASSLTPSAAYNEQFFGPGTRLTVL.

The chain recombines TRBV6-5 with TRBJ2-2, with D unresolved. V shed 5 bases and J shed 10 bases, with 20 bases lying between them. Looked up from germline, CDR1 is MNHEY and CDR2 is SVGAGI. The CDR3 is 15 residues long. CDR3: CASSQRGLSMVELFF. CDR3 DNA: TGTGCCAGCAGTCAAAGAGGCCTATCTATGGTGGAGCTGTTTTTT.

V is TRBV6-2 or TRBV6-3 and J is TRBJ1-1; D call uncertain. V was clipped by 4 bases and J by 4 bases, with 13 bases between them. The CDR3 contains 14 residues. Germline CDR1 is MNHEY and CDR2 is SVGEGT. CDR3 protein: CASSSPGKFTEAFF. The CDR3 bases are TGTGCCAGCAGTTCCCCCGGGAAGTTCACTGAAGCTTTCTTT.

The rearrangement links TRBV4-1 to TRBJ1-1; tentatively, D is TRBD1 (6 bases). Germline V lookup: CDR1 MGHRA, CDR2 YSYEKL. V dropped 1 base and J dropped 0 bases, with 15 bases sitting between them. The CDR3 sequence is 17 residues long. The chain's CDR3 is CASSQGGPRGMNTEAFF. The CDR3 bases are TGCGCCAGCAGCCAAGGGGGCCCGAGGGGGATGAACACTGAAGCTTTCTTT.

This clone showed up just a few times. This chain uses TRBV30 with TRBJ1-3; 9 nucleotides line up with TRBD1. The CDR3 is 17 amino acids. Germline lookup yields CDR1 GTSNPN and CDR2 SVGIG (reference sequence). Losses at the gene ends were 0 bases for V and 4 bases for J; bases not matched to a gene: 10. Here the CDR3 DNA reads TGTGCCTGGAGTGTATCAGGGACAGGGATTTCAGGAAACACCATATATTTT. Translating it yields CAWSVSGTGISGNTIYF.

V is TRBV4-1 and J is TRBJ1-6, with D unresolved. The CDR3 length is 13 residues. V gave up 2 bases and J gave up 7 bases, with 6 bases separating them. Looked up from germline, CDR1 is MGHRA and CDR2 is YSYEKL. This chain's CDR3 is CASSQPSNSPLHF. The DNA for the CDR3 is TGCGCCAGCAGCCAACCTTCCAATTCACCCCTCCACTTT.

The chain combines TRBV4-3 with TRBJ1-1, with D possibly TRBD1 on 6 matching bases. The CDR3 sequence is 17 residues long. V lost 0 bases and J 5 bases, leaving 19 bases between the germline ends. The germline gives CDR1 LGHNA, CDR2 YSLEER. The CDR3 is CASSQDFQGRGGTEAFF. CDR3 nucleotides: TGCGCCAGCAGCCAAGATTTTCAGGGGCGCGGGGGGACTGAAGCTTTCTTT.

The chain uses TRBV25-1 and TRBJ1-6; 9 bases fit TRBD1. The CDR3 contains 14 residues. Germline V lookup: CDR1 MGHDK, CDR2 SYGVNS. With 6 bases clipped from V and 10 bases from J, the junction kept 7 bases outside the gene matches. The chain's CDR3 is CASRTTGGESPLHF. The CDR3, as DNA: TGTGCCAGCAGAACCACAGGGGGCGAATCACCCCTCCACTTT.

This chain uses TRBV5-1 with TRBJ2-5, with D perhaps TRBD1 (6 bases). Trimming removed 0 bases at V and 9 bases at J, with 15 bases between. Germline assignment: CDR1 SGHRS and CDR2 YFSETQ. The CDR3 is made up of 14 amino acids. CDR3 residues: CASSLASRPGAQYF. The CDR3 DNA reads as TGCGCCAGCAGCTTGGCCTCCAGACCAGGGGCCCAGTACTTC.

The CDR3 region is CASTIETGRNQPQHF. The CDR3 nucleotides are TGTGCCAGTACTATCGAGACAGGTCGCAATCAGCCCCAGCATTTT. J is TRBJ1-5 and V is TRBV19, with D perhaps matching TRBD1 (6 bases). The germline V gene encodes CDR1 LNHDA and CDR2 SQIVND (reference sequence). V dropped 7 bases and J dropped 2 bases, with 15 bases sitting between them. The CDR3 runs to 15 residues.

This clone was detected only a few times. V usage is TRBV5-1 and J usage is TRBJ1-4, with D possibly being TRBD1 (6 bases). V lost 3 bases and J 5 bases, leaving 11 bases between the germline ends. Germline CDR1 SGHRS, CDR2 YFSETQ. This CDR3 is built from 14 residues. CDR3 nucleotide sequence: TGCGCCAGCAGCTCGGACAGAATGAATGAAAAACTGTTTTTT. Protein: CASSSDRMNEKLFF.

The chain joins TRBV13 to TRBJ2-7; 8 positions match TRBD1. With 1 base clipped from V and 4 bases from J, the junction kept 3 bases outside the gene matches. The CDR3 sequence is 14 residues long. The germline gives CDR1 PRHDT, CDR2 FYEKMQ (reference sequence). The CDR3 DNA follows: TGTGCCAGCAGCTTAGAAGGGACAGGATACGAGCAGTACTTC. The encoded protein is CASSLEGTGYEQYF. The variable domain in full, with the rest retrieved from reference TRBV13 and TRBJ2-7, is AAGVIQSPRHLIKEKRETATLKCYPIPRHDTVYWYQQGPGQDPQFLISFYEKMQSDKGSIPDRFSAQQFSDYHSELNMSSLELGDSALYFCASSLEGTGYEQYFGPGTRLTVT.

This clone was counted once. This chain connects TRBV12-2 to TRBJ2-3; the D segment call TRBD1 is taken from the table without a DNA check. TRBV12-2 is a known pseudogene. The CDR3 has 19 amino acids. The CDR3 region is CASRLKSVGGGQGTDTQYF. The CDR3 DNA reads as TGTGCAAGTCGCTTGAAGTCCGTAGGCGGGGGACAGGGCACAGATACGCAGTATTTT.

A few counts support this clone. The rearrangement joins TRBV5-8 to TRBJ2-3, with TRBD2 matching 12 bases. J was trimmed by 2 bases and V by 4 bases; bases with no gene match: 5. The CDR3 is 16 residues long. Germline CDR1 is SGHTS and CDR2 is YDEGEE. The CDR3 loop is CASSPGLAGTTDTQYF. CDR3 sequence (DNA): TGTGCCAGCAGCCCCGGACTAGCGGGGACCACAGATACGCAGTATTTT.

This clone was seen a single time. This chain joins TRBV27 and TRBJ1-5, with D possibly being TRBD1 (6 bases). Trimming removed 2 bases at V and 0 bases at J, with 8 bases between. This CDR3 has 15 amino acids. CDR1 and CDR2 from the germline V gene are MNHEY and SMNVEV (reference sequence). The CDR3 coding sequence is TGTGCCAGCAGTTTAGGGACATATAGCAATCAGCCCCAGCATTTT. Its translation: CASSLGTYSNQPQHF.

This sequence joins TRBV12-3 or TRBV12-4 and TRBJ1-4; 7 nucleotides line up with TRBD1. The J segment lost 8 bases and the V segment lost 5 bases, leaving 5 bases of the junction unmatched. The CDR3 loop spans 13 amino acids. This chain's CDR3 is CASSLWTGEKLFF. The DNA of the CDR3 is TGTGCCAGCAGTCTCTGGACAGGCGAAAAACTGTTTTTT.

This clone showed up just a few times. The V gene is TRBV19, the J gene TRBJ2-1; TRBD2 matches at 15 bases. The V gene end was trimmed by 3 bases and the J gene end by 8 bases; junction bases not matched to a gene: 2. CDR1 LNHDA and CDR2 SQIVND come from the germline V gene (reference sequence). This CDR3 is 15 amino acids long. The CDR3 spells CASSIRTSGRDEQFF. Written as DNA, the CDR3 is TGTGCCAGTAGTATCCGGACTAGCGGGAGGGATGAGCAGTTCTTC.

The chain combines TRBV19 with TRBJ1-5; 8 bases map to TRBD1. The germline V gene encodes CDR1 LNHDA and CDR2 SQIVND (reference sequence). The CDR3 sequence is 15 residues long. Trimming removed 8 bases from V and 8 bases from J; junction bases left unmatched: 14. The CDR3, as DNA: TGTGCCAGTCGAGAAGAGGACAGGGAAGGTAAGCCCCAGCATTTT. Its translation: CASREEDREGKPQHF.

The CDR3 DNA follows: TGTGCCAGCAGCCAAGCGGGGCCAACCTACGAGCAGTACTTC. Its protein is CASSQAGPTYEQYF. The chain employs TRBV6-5 and TRBJ2-7; 7 bases line up with TRBD2. The CDR3 is 14 amino acids. Trimming took 6 bases from V and 2 from J; bases not matched to a gene: 7. Germline CDR1 MNHEY, CDR2 SVGAGI.

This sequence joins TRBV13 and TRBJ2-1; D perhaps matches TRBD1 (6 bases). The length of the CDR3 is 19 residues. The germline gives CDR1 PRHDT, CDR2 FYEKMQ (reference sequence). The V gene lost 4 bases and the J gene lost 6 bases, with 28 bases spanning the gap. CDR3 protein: CASSSPRLTGPLPPNEQFF. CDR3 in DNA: TGTGCCAGCAGCTCTCCTAGACTCACAGGGCCGCTCCCCCCCAATGAGCAGTTCTTC.

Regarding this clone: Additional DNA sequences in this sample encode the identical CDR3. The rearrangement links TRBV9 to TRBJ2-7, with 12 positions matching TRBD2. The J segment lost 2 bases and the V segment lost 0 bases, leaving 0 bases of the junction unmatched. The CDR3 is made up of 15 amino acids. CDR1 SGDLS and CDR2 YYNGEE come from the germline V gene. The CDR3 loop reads CASSVGTSGTYEQYF. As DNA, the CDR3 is TGTGCCAGCAGCGTAGGGACTAGCGGGACCTACGAGCAGTACTTC.

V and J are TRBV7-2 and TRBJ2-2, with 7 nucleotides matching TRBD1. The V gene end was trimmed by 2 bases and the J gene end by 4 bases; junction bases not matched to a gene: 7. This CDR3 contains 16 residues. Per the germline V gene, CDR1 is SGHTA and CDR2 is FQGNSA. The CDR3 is CASSLTQTGPTGELFF. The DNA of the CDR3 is TGTGCCAGCAGCTTAACCCAGACAGGGCCCACCGGGGAGCTGTTTTTT.

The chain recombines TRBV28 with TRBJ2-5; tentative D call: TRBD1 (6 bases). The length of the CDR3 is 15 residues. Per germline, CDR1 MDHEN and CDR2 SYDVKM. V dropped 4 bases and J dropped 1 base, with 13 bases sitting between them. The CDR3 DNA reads TGTGCCAGCAGTTCCCCGGGACACATCCAAGAGACCCAGTACTTC. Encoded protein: CASSSPGHIQETQYF. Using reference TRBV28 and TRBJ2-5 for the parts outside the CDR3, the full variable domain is DVKVTQSSRYLVKRTGEKVFLECVQDMDHENMFWYRQDPGLGLRLIYFSYDVKMKEKGDIPEGYSVSREKKERFSLILESASTNQTSMYLCASSSPGHIQETQYFGPGTRLLVL.

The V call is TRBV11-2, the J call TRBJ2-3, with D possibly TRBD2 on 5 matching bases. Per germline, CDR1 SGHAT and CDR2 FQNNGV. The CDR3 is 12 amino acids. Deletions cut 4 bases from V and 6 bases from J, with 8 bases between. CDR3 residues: CASSWTADTQYF. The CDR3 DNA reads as TGTGCCAGCAGCTGGACTGCGGATACGCAGTATTTT. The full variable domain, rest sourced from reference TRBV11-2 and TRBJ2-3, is EAGVAQSPRYKIIEKRQSVAFWCNPISGHATLYWYQQILGQGPKLLIQFQNNGVVDDSQLPKDRFSAERLKGVDSTLKIQPAKLEDSAVYLCASSWTADTQYFGPGTRLTVL.

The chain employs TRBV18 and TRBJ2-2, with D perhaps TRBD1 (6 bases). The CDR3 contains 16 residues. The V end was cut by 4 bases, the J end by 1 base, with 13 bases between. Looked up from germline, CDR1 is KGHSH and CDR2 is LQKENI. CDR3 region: CASSLSQGKNTGELFF. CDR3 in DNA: TGTGCCAGCTCACTATCACAGGGAAAGAACACCGGGGAGCTGTTTTTT.

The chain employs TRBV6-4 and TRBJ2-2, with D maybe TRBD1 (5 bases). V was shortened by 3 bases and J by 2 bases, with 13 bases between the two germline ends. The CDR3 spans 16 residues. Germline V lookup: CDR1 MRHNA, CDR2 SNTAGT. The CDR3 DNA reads TGTGCCAGCAGTGAAGTTCCGCAGGGCAACACCGGGGAGCTGTTTTTT. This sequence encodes CASSEVPQGNTGELFF.

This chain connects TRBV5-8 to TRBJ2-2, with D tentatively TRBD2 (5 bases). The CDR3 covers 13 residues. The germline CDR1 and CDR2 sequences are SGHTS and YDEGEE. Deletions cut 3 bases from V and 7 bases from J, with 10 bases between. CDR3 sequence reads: CASSWRLIGELFF. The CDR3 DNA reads TGTGCCAGCAGCTGGAGGCTGATCGGGGAGCTGTTTTTT.